This entry lists 8 T cell receptor beta chains sequenced from one sample in a study of cytomegalovirus exposure and HLA in healthy donors. The PCR had 60 Vbeta and 13 Jbeta primers. This table comes from immunoSEQ multiplex PCR, and its TCRdb copy is limited to in-frame clones, with some not included. The sample holds approximately 110,000 clones; almost 75% are singletons and the top ten take approximately 8%. Sequencing input: PBMCs. These receptors originate from a middle-aged man in good health and CMV-seronegative.

This sequence joins TRBV6-5 and TRBJ1-4; 9 bases map to TRBD1. Trimming took 3 bases from V and 9 from J; bases not matched to a gene: 5. Germline assignment: CDR1 MNHEY and CDR2 SVGAGI. The CDR3 sequence is 14 residues long. The CDR3 DNA sequence: TGTGCCAGCAGTTATTCGGACAGGGGAAAAAAACTGTTTTTT. It yields the protein CASSYSDRGKKLFF.

CDR3 sequence (DNA): TGCGCCAGCAGCTTCTCCCCCGGGAATGAAGAGACCCAGTACTTC. Its protein product is CASSFSPGNEETQYF. The chain joins TRBV5-1 to TRBJ2-5; maybe TRBD2 (5 bases). Trimming stripped 2 bases from V and 3 bases from J, with 14 bases between. This CDR3 is built from 15 residues. The germline V gene has CDR1 SGHRS and CDR2 YFSETQ.

The CDR3 coding sequence is TGTGCCGGGTCTCCAGGGGGCAATAGGAATGAGCAGTTCTTC. Amino acids: CAGSPGGNRNEQFF. This chain uses TRBV11-1 with TRBJ2-1; 8 bases line up with TRBD1. The CDR3 has 14 amino acids. V was clipped by 11 bases and J by 7 bases; unmatched bases: 13. CDR1 and CDR2 from the germline V gene are SGHAT and FQDESV (reference sequence).

The chain couples TRBV20-1 to TRBJ2-5; D unresolved. This CDR3 region has 10 residues. Trimming cost V 3 bases and J 7 bases, with 6 bases left between them. Per the germline V gene, CDR1 is DFQATT and CDR2 is SNEGSKA (reference sequence). In nucleotides, the CDR3 is TGCAGTGCTAGCCTTAGGACCCAGTACTTC. This codes for CSASLRTQYF.

The chain carries TRBV29-1 and TRBJ2-1; D call uncertain. The CDR3 is made up of 10 amino acids. V was clipped by 0 bases and J by 9 bases, with 3 bases between them. Germline CDR1 SQVTM, CDR2 ANQGSEA. The CDR3 region is CSVEDREQFF. CDR3 bases: TGCAGCGTTGAAGATCGTGAGCAGTTCTTC.

The chain has TRBV9 and TRBJ2-3, with 10 bases that match TRBD2. Germline V CDR1 and CDR2: SGDLS, YYNGEE. The CDR3 extends over 16 amino acids. The junction had 4 bases not matched to a gene; V was cut back by 1 base and J by 2 bases. The CDR3 DNA follows: TGTGCCAGCAGCGTATTAGCGGGGGGAAACACAGATACGCAGTATTTT. Protein sequence: CASSVLAGGNTDTQYF.

The chain has TRBV6-1 and TRBJ1-2; 9 bases are shared with TRBD1. This CDR3 spans 15 amino acids. V shed 2 bases, J shed 8 bases, and the junction held 9 bases outside the gene matches. The germline gives CDR1 MNHNS, CDR2 SASEGT. This chain's CDR3 is CASSERAGTGNGYTF. The CDR3, as DNA: TGTGCCAGCAGTGAAAGGGCGGGGACAGGGAACGGCTACACCTTC.

This clone was observed a few times. The chain links TRBV4-3 to TRBJ1-1; TRBD1 might be the D (5 bases). Between the trimmed V and J ends, which lost 0 bases and 5 bases, there was a span of 13 bases. The CDR3 spans 15 residues. Germline lookup yields CDR1 LGHNA and CDR2 YSLEER. The CDR3 sequence is CASSQDYGGPTEAFF. In DNA, the CDR3 is TGCGCCAGCAGCCAAGATTACGGGGGACCAACTGAAGCTTTCTTT.